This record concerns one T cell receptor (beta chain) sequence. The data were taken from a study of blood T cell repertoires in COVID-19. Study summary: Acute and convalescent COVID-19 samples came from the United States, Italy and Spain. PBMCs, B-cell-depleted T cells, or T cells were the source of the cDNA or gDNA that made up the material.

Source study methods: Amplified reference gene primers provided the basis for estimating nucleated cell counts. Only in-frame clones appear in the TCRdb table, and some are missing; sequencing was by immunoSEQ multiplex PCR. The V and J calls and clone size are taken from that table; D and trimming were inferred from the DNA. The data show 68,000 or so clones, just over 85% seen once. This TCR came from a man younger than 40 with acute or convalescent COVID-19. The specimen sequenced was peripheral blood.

The DNA for the CDR3 is TGCGCCAGCAGCTTGGCCGCAATTAGTAGGGACAGTTACACTGAAGCTTTCTTT. Translated: CASSLAAISRDSYTEAFF. The rearrangement uses TRBV5-1 and TRBJ1-1; 7 bases line up with TRBD1. CDR1 and CDR2 from the germline V gene are SGHRS and YFSETQ. CDR3 size: 18 residues. V was clipped by 0 bases and J by 3 bases; unmatched bases: 14.